This T cell receptor (beta chain) originates from a study of CD8 T cells in Susac syndrome. The study, taken as a whole, reports: It was acknowledged in the study that its TCR sequencing and HLA analysis involved a relatively small number of individuals.

Negative isolation yielded CD8+ and CD4+ T cells; FACS enriched TEMRA cells. To note about this clonotype: What it binds is unknown.

V lost 1 base and J 4 bases, leaving 14 bases between the germline ends. This CDR3 spans 15 amino acids. Germline V gives CDR1 SEHNR, CDR2 FQNEAQ (reference sequence). Reverse transcription used about 0.45 to 1 ug RNA and random hexamers. Amplification of TCR beta CDR3 was carried out by immunoSEQ multiplex PCR, which covered 54 Vbeta and 13 Jbeta segments. MiXCR, applied by TCRdb to the immunoSEQ multiplex PCR reads, yields one record per CDR3 protein. The data show roughly 150,000 distinct CDR3 sequences, around 95% seen once. The chain links TRBV7-9 to TRBJ2-7; D perhaps matches TRBD1 (5 bases). The sample was CD8+ T cells from PBMCs. The source of this sequence is a human donor with multiple sclerosis. The CDR3 spells CASSLGSQGKYEQYF. DNA of the CDR3: TGTGCCAGCAGCTTAGGGTCCCAGGGCAAATACGAGCAGTACTTC.